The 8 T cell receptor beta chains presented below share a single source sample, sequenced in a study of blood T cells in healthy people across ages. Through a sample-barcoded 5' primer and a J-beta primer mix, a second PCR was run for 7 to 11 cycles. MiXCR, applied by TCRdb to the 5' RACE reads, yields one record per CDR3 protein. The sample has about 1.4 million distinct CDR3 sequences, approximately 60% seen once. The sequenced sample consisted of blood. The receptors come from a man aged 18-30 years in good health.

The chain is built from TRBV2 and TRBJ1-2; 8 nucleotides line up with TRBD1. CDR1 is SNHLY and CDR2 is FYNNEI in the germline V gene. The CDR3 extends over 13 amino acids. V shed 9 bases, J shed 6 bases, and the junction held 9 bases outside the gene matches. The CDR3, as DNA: TGTGCCAGAAGGACAGGGTCGGAAAATGGCTACACCTTC. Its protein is CARRTGSENGYTF.

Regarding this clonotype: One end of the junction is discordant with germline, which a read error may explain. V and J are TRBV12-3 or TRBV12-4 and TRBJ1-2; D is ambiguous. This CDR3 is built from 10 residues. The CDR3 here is CASGFSGYTF. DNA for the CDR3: TGTGCCAGCGGTTTTAGCGGCTACACCTTC.

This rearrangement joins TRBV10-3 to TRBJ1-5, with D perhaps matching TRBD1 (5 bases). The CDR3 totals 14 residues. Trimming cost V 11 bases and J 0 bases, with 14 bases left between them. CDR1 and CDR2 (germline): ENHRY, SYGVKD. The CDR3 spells CAAQGSGSNQPQHF. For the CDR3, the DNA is TGTGCCGCTCAGGGTTCGGGTAGCAATCAGCCCCAGCATTTT.

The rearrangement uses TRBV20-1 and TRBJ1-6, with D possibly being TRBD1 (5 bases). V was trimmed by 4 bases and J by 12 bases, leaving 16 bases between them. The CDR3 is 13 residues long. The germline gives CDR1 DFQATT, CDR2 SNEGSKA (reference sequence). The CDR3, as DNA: TGCAGTGCTACCACGGAGGGGAGGCGACCCCTCCACTTT. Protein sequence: CSATTEGRRPLHF.

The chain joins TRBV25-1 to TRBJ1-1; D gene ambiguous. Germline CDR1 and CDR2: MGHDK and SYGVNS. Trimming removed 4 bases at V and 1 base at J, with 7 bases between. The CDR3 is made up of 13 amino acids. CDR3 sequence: CASSVTRNTEAFF. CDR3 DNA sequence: TGTGCCAGCAGTGTTACCAGGAACACTGAAGCTTTCTTT.

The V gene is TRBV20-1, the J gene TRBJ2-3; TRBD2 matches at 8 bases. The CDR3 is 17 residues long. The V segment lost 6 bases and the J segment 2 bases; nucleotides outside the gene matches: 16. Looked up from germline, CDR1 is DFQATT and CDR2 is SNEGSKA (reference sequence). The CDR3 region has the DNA TGCAGTGCCCCCGCGACTATGGTAGCGGGGTTCACAGATACGCAGTATTTT. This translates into CSAPATMVAGFTDTQYF.

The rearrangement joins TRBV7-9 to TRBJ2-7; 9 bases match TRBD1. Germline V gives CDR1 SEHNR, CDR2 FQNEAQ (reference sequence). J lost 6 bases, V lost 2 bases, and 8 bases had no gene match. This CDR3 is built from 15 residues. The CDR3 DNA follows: TGTGCCAGCAGCTTAAGTGGACAGGGGAAGGGCGAGCAGTACTTC. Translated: CASSLSGQGKGEQYF.

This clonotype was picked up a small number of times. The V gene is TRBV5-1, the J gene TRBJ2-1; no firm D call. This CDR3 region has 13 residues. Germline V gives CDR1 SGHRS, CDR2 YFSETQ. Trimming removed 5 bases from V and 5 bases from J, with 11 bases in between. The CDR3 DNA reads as TGCGCCAGCAGTTTACTACAAAACAATGAGCAGTTCTTC. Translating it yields CASSLLQNNEQFF.